This record covers a single TCR beta chain. What it recognizes is unknown. One end of the junction is discordant with germline, which a read error may explain. 60 Vbeta and 13 Jbeta primers were used in PCR. Generated by immunoSEQ multiplex PCR, the TCRdb table keeps only in-frame clones and is missing some. Of 100,000 to 150,000 clones in the sample, just over 75% are singletons; the top ten hold approximately 1.7%. This CDR3 spans 16 amino acids. CDR1 and CDR2 (germline): SQVTM, ANQGSEA. These data originate in a study of cytomegalovirus exposure and HLA in healthy donors. As for the study in general: Out of 398 genotyped donors, approximately 84% belonged to the Caucasian-associated ancestry cluster.

General study points: Sequencing had likely introduced a cluster of highly shared sequence variants as an artifact. Later analysis associated a missense DCLRE1C variant with TCR beta V- and J-gene trimming.

Sequencing was performed on PBMCs. The TCR sequence derives from a woman between 50 and 59 years old in good health and CMV-seronegative. The V call is TRBV29-1, the J call TRBJ2-3; D may be TRBD2 (5 bases). CDR3 region: CSVERLRPPSTDTQYF. The CDR3 DNA follows: TGCAGCGTGGAACGGTTAAGGCCACCTAGCACGGATACGCAGTATTTT.